Here is one TCR beta chain with its context. The antigen it recognizes is unknown. No base qualities exist here, and no much larger clone lies one base off it. The data derive from a study of patients and donors after allogeneic stem cell transplantation (dated by TCRdb to about 2020). The library was prepared using RT-PCR. Instrument used: NextSeq 550. TCRdb reran the public reads through fastp at Q25 and MiXCR, keeping productive beta chains. Each CDR3 protein appears once, grouped with its most common genes and DNA. The sample has more than 55,000 distinct CDR3 sequences on record, about 14% of them singletons. Approximately 33% of the sample is held by the ten biggest clonotypes. Sequences were obtained from blood, either unsorted or a sorted T cell fraction (not recorded which). This receptor was obtained from a human donor who was either an allogeneic HSCT recipient or a stem cell or donor lymphocyte infusion donor (not recorded which). It is not recorded whose cells these are; they may come from a transplant donor.

The DNA is as follows: TGTGCCAGCAGCCCCGAAGGGCGACAAGAGACCCAGTACTTC. It codes for CASSPEGRQETQYF. The V and J genes are TRBV7-6 and TRBJ2-5, with the D gene not confidently named. In the germline V gene, CDR1 corresponds to SGHVS and CDR2 to FNYEAQ. Taken from cysteine to phenylalanine, the CDR3 has 14 residues. Here the CDR3 DNA is all that survives: 42 bases in frame from base 1. V is pared back by 5 bases and J by 2 bases, with 12 bases lying between the germline termini.